A single sample gave rise to the 31 T cell receptor beta chains below, sequenced in a study of CD8+CD57+ T cells in acquired aplastic anemia. For CDR3 and TCR beta VDJ profiling, genomic DNA was the template used. Via MiXCR, TCRdb re-called the reads, giving one row per CDR3 protein. The table records 400,000 to 450,000 distinct CDR3 sequences, about two thirds of them present only once. Material for sequencing was sorted CD4+, CD8+, or CD8+CD57+ T cells (not recorded which) from PBMCs. The receptors originated from a human donor in good health, serving as a control.

The chain joins TRBV20-1 to TRBJ2-2; D is unclear. The CDR3 consists of 16 residues. Germline lookup yields CDR1 DFQATT and CDR2 SNEGSKA (reference sequence). Trimming removed 1 base from V and 3 bases from J, with 15 bases in between. CDR3 nucleotides: TGCAGTGCTAGAGGTTGGACGGTGGGGTACACCGGGGAGCTGTTTTTT. Protein sequence: CSARGWTVGYTGELFF.

This clonotype was observed at least ten times. The chain carries TRBV2 and TRBJ2-1, with 8 bases fitting TRBD2. This CDR3 comprises 16 residues. The germline gives CDR1 SNHLY, CDR2 FYNNEI. The V and J ends lost 6 bases and 3 bases, in that order; junction bases with no gene match: 10. The CDR3 DNA sequence: TGTGCCAGCAGCGCCCTCACTAGCGGAGTCTACAATGAGCAGTTCTTC. Translating it yields CASSALTSGVYNEQFF. Drawing the rest from reference TRBV2 and TRBJ2-1, the complete variable domain is EPEVTQTPSHQVTQMGQEVILRCVPISNHLYFYWYRQILGQKVEFLVSFYNNEISEKSEIFDDQFSVERPDGSNFTLKIRSTKLEDSAMYFCASSALTSGVYNEQFFGPGTRLTVL.

This chain links TRBV7-9 with TRBJ1-6; 8 positions agree with TRBD1. From germline, CDR1 is SEHNR and CDR2 FQNEAQ (reference sequence). This CDR3 has 14 amino acids. V was pared by 7 bases and J by 7 bases, with 6 bases of the junction left unmatched. The CDR3 protein is CASKDDRGNSPLHF. The CDR3 DNA reads as TGTGCCAGCAAGGACGACAGGGGCAATTCACCCCTCCACTTT. Complete variable domain (other parts from reference TRBV7-9 and TRBJ1-6): DTGVSQNPRHKITKRGQNVTFRCDPISEHNRLYWYRQTLGQGPEFLTYFQNEAQLEKSRLLSDRFSAERPKGSFSTLEIQRTEQGDSAMYLCASKDDRGNSPLHFGNGTRLTVT.

The chain has TRBV2 and TRBJ1-6; D may be TRBD1 (5 bases). CDR3 length equals 16 residues. Trimming took off 2 bases at V and 6 bases at J, with 14 bases between the two ends. The germline V gene has CDR1 SNHLY and CDR2 FYNNEI. CDR3 nucleotides: TGTGCCAGCAGTGAATCCTTCAGGGTCCCTAATTCACCCCTCCACTTT. It is translated as CASSESFRVPNSPLHF.

This clonotype showed up many times. The chain carries TRBV14 and TRBJ2-1, with D perhaps being TRBD1 or TRBD2 (5 bases each). Trimming removed 6 bases at V and 4 bases at J, with 16 bases between. The CDR3 runs to 15 residues. The germline CDR1 and CDR2 sequences are SGHDN and FVKESK. This CDR3 reads CASSRGRQTYNEQFF. The CDR3 bases are TGTGCCAGCAGTCGAGGGAGACAGACGTACAATGAGCAGTTCTTC.

V usage is TRBV6-5 and J usage is TRBJ2-3; 9 bases line up with TRBD1. The V and J ends lost 7 bases and 5 bases, in that order; junction bases with no gene match: 7. CDR3 length: 14 residues. The germline CDR1 and CDR2 sequences are MNHEY and SVGAGI. The CDR3 nucleotides read TGTGCCAGCACCCCGGGACAGGGAGAAGATACGCAGTATTTT. Encoded protein: CASTPGQGEDTQYF.

This sequence joins TRBV7-2 and TRBJ1-4, with TRBD1 matching over 7 bases. V trimming: 4 bases; J trimming: 13 bases; junction bases outside the gene matches: 12. The CDR3 runs 14 residues. From germline, CDR1 is SGHTA and CDR2 FQGNSA. CDR3 sequence: CASSSTRDSDLLFF. The CDR3 nucleotides are TGTGCCAGCAGCTCTACCCGGGACAGCGATCTACTGTTTTTT.

The V call is TRBV20-1, the J call TRBJ2-7; the D is unclear. Trimming shortened V by 1 base and J by 4 bases, and 11 bases separated the two germline ends. This CDR3 is 13 amino acids long. CDR1 and CDR2 (germline): DFQATT, SNEGSKA (reference sequence). The CDR3 here is CSARVPWAYEQYF. Written as DNA, the CDR3 is TGCAGTGCTAGAGTCCCCTGGGCATACGAGCAGTACTTC.

This clonotype was picked up one time. The chain links TRBV15 to TRBJ1-4; possible D gene TRBD1, 6 bases. This CDR3 is 12 amino acids long. Trimming removed 11 bases from V and 8 bases from J, with 15 bases in between. Germline CDR1 reads LNHNV; CDR2 reads YYDKDF (reference sequence). Here the CDR3 DNA reads TGTGCCGCCTCCCGGGGGCGGGAAAAACTGTTTTTT. Its translation is CAASRGREKLFF.

The table lists this clonotype with many counts. The J gene is TRBJ1-1, the V gene TRBV4-1; D is unresolved. V was cut by 5 bases and J by 4 bases, with 11 bases left in between. The CDR3 runs 13 residues. CDR1 and CDR2 from the germline V gene are MGHRA and YSYEKL. CDR3 residues: CASSAAGLTEAFF. The CDR3 DNA reads TGCGCCAGCAGCGCGGCCGGGCTCACTGAAGCTTTCTTT.

The chain links TRBV5-4 to TRBJ1-5; D uncertain. Germline V lookup: CDR1 SGHNT, CDR2 YYREEE (reference sequence). This CDR3 spans 14 amino acids. The V end was cut by 3 bases, the J end by 7 bases, with 14 bases between. Here the CDR3 reads CASSSDYDYQPQHF. CDR3 DNA: TGTGCCAGCAGCTCGGACTATGACTACCAGCCCCAGCATTTT.

V is TRBV7-9 and J is TRBJ1-5; D is ambiguous. Germline V gives CDR1 SEHNR, CDR2 FQNEAQ (reference sequence). The CDR3 loop spans 15 amino acids. V dropped 3 bases and J dropped 16 bases, with 25 bases sitting between them. The DNA of the CDR3 is TGTGCCAGCAGCTTCCCCGGATCCAATTCACCCCTCCACCATTTT. Translated: CASSFPGSNSPLHHF.

This clonotype was seen at least ten times. The rearrangement joins TRBV29-1 to TRBJ1-3; 12 bases are shared with TRBD1. CDR3 length equals 17 residues. The V and J ends lost 4 bases and 7 bases, in that order; junction bases with no gene match: 14. Germline V gives CDR1 SQVTM, CDR2 ANQGSEA. The CDR3 is CSVGAGSGQGARNTIYF. CDR3 coding DNA: TGCAGCGTTGGGGCGGGTTCGGGACAGGGGGCGCGGAACACCATATATTTT.

The chain couples TRBV2 to TRBJ2-1, with no clear D. V was cut by 3 bases and J by 12 bases, with 12 bases left in between. Per the germline V gene, CDR1 is SNHLY and CDR2 is FYNNEI. The CDR3 length is 12 residues. This CDR3 is CASSEGRVGQFF. The DNA of the CDR3 is TGTGCCAGCAGTGAGGGAAGGGTTGGGCAGTTCTTC.

The chain joins TRBV7-3 to TRBJ2-7; TRBD1 agrees at 8 bases. Germline loops: CDR1 SGHTA, CDR2 FQGTGA. The CDR3 is 16 residues long. V shed 4 bases and J 8 bases; nucleotides not matched to a gene: 16. CDR3 sequence (DNA): TGTGCCAGCAGCTCGCCGGGACAGGCCACAGATACGCAGCAGTACTTC. Encoded protein: CASSSPGQATDTQQYF.

The CDR3 sequence is CASSFGRSYNSPLYF. Written as DNA, the CDR3 is TGTGCCAGCAGCTTTGGACGGAGCTATAATTCACCCCTCTACTTC. The chain is built from TRBV7-3 and TRBJ2-5; D unresolved. Germline assignment: CDR1 SGHTA and CDR2 FQGTGA. The CDR3 spans 15 residues. Deletions cut 3 bases from V and 14 bases from J, with 25 bases between.

This sequence joins TRBV20-1 and TRBJ2-1; D is unclear. The CDR3 is 14 residues long. V lost 0 bases and J lost 2, with 8 bases in between. Germline V gives CDR1 DFQATT, CDR2 SNEGSKA (reference sequence). CDR3 residues: CSARDLGTYNEQFF. CDR3 sequence (DNA): TGCAGTGCTAGAGATTTGGGCACCTACAATGAGCAGTTCTTC.

The chain is built from TRBV7-3 and TRBJ1-1; D is possibly TRBD1 (6 bases). V dropped 4 bases and J dropped 10 bases, with 22 bases sitting between them. This CDR3 spans 15 amino acids. Germline V gene sequence: CDR1 SGHTA, CDR2 FQGTGA. The chain's CDR3 is CASSSMGGLAGAAFF. CDR3 DNA: TGTGCCAGCAGCTCGATGGGGGGGCTGGCGGGAGCAGCTTTCTTT.

Ten or more counts support this clonotype. V gene TRBV6-1 combines with J gene TRBJ2-1; perhaps TRBD2 as D (6 bases). Deletions cut 2 bases from V and 8 bases from J, with 13 bases between. The CDR3 has 14 residues. Germline-derived CDR1 and CDR2 are MNHNS and SASEGT. In DNA, the CDR3 is TGTGCCAGCAGTGAATATGGTGGAGGGGATGAGCAGTTCTTC. It encodes CASSEYGGGDEQFF.

Only a few counts were recorded for this clonotype. The missing conserved phenylalanine or tryptophan at the end of this CDR3 makes a read error likely. The limits of the CDR3 on the DNA are not certain, so only TCRdb's listed CDR3 is given. The chain links TRBV7-2 to TRBJ2-7; the tabulated D call, TRBD1, remains unverified against the DNA. The V gene's germline CDR1 is SGHTA and CDR2 FQGNSA. The CDR3 spans 13 amino acids, including both terminal residues. CDR3: CASSSTGGRGGYT.

This clonotype was recorded many times. The germline gene is not matched at one end of the junction; a read error may be the cause. V is TRBV7-9 and J is TRBJ1-1; 9 positions match TRBD1. CDR1 and CDR2 from the germline V gene are SEHNR and FQNEAQ (reference sequence). This CDR3 region has 14 residues. CDR3 sequence: CASSLGQGNTEAFF. The CDR3 DNA reads as TGCGCCAGCAGCTTGGGACAGGGGAACACTGAAGCTTTCTTT.

V gene TRBV7-3 combines with J gene TRBJ2-7; D tentatively reads TRBD1 or TRBD2 (5 bases each). The length of the CDR3 is 15 residues. Trimming took off 4 bases at V and 10 bases at J, with 23 bases between the two ends. CDR1 SGHTA and CDR2 FQGTGA come from the germline V gene. The CDR3 nucleotides are TGTGCCAGCAGCTCCGAGCCGGGGCCGTCTTACTACCAGTACTTC. Its translation: CASSSEPGPSYYQYF.

About this clonotype itself: Given the absence of the conserved phenylalanine or tryptophan at the CDR3 end, a read error is likely. V and J are TRBV12-5 and TRBJ1-3; 7 nucleotides align to TRBD1. The V gene end was trimmed by 7 bases and the J gene end by 1 base; junction bases not matched to a gene: 4. This CDR3 has 14 amino acids. Germline V lookup: CDR1 LGHNT, CDR2 FRNRAP. The CDR3 loop reads CASATGDSGNTIYS. In DNA form, the CDR3 reads TGTGCTAGTGCCACAGGGGATTCTGGAAACACCATATATTCT.

There are a few counts of this clonotype. V gene TRBV7-3 combines with J gene TRBJ1-1; D is ambiguous. Germline V lookup: CDR1 SGHTA, CDR2 FQGTGA. V was cut by 2 bases and J by 14 bases, with 21 bases left in between. The length of the CDR3 is 14 residues. CDR3 in DNA: TGTGCCAGCAGCTTATTAAGGAGTGAGCACTACACCTTCTTT. It specifies CASSLLRSEHYTFF.

This chain uses TRBV2 with TRBJ2-7, with D hard to call. CDR1 and CDR2 (germline): SNHLY, FYNNEI. The CDR3 is made up of 12 amino acids. V was clipped by 6 bases and J by 7 bases, with 13 bases between them. The CDR3: CASRRGLHEQYF. The DNA for the CDR3 is TGTGCCAGCAGGAGAGGTTTGCATGAGCAGTACTTC.

The chain employs TRBV29-1 and TRBJ2-1, with 9 bases that match TRBD1. With V trimmed by 6 bases and J by 8 bases, 8 bases remained unmatched. This CDR3 is built from 13 residues. CDR1 and CDR2 (germline): SQVTM, ANQGSEA. CDR3 in amino acids: CSVRDRVRYEQFF. CDR3 nucleotides: TGCAGCGTCAGGGACAGGGTTAGGTATGAGCAGTTCTTC.

This clonotype came up many times. The J gene is TRBJ2-7, the V gene TRBV11-2; D ambiguous. The CDR3 sequence is 12 residues long. Trimming shortened V by 0 bases and J by 3 bases, and 3 bases separated the two germline ends. In germline, CDR1 is SGHAT, CDR2 FQNNGV. For the CDR3, the DNA is TGTGCCAGCAGCTTAGAGGACTACGAGCAGTACTTC. It yields the protein CASSLEDYEQYF. Looking up the rest from reference TRBV11-2 and TRBJ2-7 gives the full variable domain: EAGVAQSPRYKIIEKRQSVAFWCNPISGHATLYWYQQILGQGPKLLIQFQNNGVVDDSQLPKDRFSAERLKGVDSTLKIQPAKLEDSAVYLCASSLEDYEQYFGPGTRLTVT.

A word on this clonotype: At one boundary the junction diverges from the germline segment, which might be a read error. The V and J genes are TRBV7-2 and TRBJ2-3; a weak D match, TRBD2 (6 bases). Germline V gene sequence: CDR1 SGHTA, CDR2 FQGNSA. The CDR3 runs to 15 residues. CDR3 bases: TGTGCCAGCAGCCTAGTCGGGGGAAGCACAGATATGCAGTATTTT. This encodes CASSLVGGSTDMQYF.

As to this clonotype: A much larger clone lies a single base off, so this may be a read error. Because the CDR3 is missing its conserved closing phenylalanine or tryptophan, this is likely a read error. The chain uses TRBV12-3 or TRBV12-4 and TRBJ2-7, with 7 bases identical to TRBD1. Unmatched junction bases numbered 9, after V lost 7 bases and J lost 3 bases. CDR3 size: 14 residues. The CDR3 here is CASKRTGGIYEQYY. The CDR3 coding sequence is TGTGCCAGCAAGAGGACAGGAGGAATCTACGAGCAGTACTAC.

In this sample, this clonotype turned up a few times. This chain joins TRBV12-3 or TRBV12-4 and TRBJ2-3; tentatively, D is TRBD2 (5 bases). The CDR3 has 12 amino acids. Trimming removed 7 bases from V and 9 bases from J, with 14 bases in between. In DNA, the CDR3 is TGTGCCAGCACCGCAGCGGCTATCACGCAGTATTTT. Translating gives CASTAAAITQYF.

The chain combines TRBV10-1 with TRBJ1-2; 11 bases map to TRBD1. The CDR3 totals 15 residues. Trimming removed 4 bases from V and 3 bases from J; junction bases left unmatched: 4. Germline values: CDR1 WNHNN, CDR2 SYGVQD (reference sequence). CDR3 bases: TGCGCCAGCAGTGGGACAGGGGGCGATTACTATGGCTACACCTTC. This translates into CASSGTGGDYYGYTF.